These T cell receptor beta chains were read from a single sample in a study of a mutant IDH1 vaccine in newly diagnosed glioma. Measured with immunoSEQ multiplex PCR; TCRdb has only the in-frame clones, and not every one. The table has about 94,000 clones, roughly 90% seen once; the top ten hold 0.77%. These receptors are not linked to any known antigen. The sample was PBMCs, taken from a glioma patient whose treatment included an IDH1 peptide vaccine. The receptors derive from a woman between 45 and 60 years old with glioma. Each CDR3 is given without its conserved first and last residue. Each record gives: CDR3 length, V gene, J gene, CDR3 protein.

length: 13; V: TRBV10-1; J: TRBJ2-3; CDR3: ASSEASGRTDTQY
length: 10; V: TRBV12-5; J: TRBJ2-3; CDR3: ASGLVVDTQY
length: 11; V: TRBV7-8; J: TRBJ1-6; CDR3: ASSFMVNSPLH
length: 12; V: TRBV6-5; J: TRBJ2-1; CDR3: ASSSRTGPNEQF
length: 12; V: TRBV28; J: TRBJ2-3; CDR3: ASSTISITDTQY
length: 14; V: TRBV5-4; J: TRBJ2-7; CDR3: ASSLNGGLGGYEQY
length: 10; V: TRBV28; J: TRBJ1-2; CDR3: ASRDLLQGYT
length: 11; V: TRBV19; J: TRBJ1-2; CDR3: ASRAGANYGYT
length: 15; V: TRBV27; J: TRBJ2-1; CDR3: ASSSTSGGSSYNEQF
length: 11; V: TRBV7-9; J: TRBJ1-2; CDR3: ASSLREVYGYT
length: 9; V: TRBV27; J: TRBJ2-1; CDR3: ASSQYNEQF
length: 10; V: TRBV27; J: TRBJ2-1; CDR3: ASSPNIEEQF
length: 11; V: TRBV29-1; J: TRBJ2-3; CDR3: SAEQDSTDTQY
length: 10; V: TRBV11-3; J: TRBJ2-3; CDR3: ASSRSGDTQY
length: 12; V: TRBV9; J: TRBJ2-7; CDR3: ASSVELGMGEQY
length: 12; V: TRBV7-2; J: TRBJ1-1; CDR3: ASSLVGRGTEAF
length: 13; V: TRBV6-1; J: TRBJ1-2; CDR3: ASSEPGAPNYGYT
length: 10; V: TRBV28; J: TRBJ1-2; CDR3: ASWYRVYGYT
length: 10; V: TRBV10-1; J: TRBJ2-5; CDR3: ASSDPGETQY
length: 12; V: TRBV19; J: TRBJ2-7; CDR3: ASSVGQGAYEQY
length: 10; V: TRBV29-1; J: TRBJ1-1; CDR3: SVVGVNTEAF
length: 12; V: TRBV6-5; J: TRBJ1-1; CDR3: ASSPTAANTEAF
length: 13; V: TRBV5-4; J: TRBJ2-1; CDR3: ASSLAGSSYNEQF
length: 10; V: TRBV28; J: TRBJ1-1; CDR3: ASEDNYFEAF
length: 14; V: TRBV11-2; J: TRBJ1-2; CDR3: ASSRSWGPANYGYT
length: 16; V: TRBV11-2; J: TRBJ2-2; CDR3: ASSLRPRQGPYTGELF
length: 12; V: TRBV7-9; J: TRBJ2-7; CDR3: ASSSRQGFYEQY
length: 14; V: TRBV6-5; J: TRBJ2-1; CDR3: ASSSLSGRQTMGQF
length: 13; V: TRBV5-1; J: TRBJ2-2; CDR3: ASRTGQGNTGELF
length: 9; V: TRBV20-1; J: TRBJ2-3; CDR3: SARDRVAQY
length: 12; V: TRBV28; J: TRBJ1-4; CDR3: ASSRSGASEKLF
length: 13; V: TRBV19; J: TRBJ1-4; CDR3: ASTSRRGGTEKLF
length: 10; V: TRBV29-1; J: TRBJ1-1; CDR3: SVEDGYTEAF
length: 12; V: TRBV2; J: TRBJ2-2; CDR3: ASSGTPNTGELF
length: 11; V: TRBV6-5; J: TRBJ1-5; CDR3: ASSYGGSQPQH
length: 12; V: TRBV28; J: TRBJ2-5; CDR3: ASSPAGAGETQY
length: 13; V: TRBV12-5; J: TRBJ2-1; CDR3: ASGLRDGVYNEQF
length: 14; V: TRBV18; J: TRBJ1-3; CDR3: ASSPLATGTGNTIY
length: 12; V: TRBV9; J: TRBJ2-1; CDR3: ASGTPSVNNEQF
length: 11; V: TRBV29-1; J: TRBJ1-1; CDR3: SVERGRNTEAF
length: 11; V: TRBV30; J: TRBJ1-5; CDR3: AWGDVSNQPQH
length: 12; V: TRBV18; J: TRBJ2-5; CDR3: ASSPGTGVETQY
length: 14; V: TRBV27; J: TRBJ2-7; CDR3: ASSLKAGLVSYEQY
length: 12; V: TRBV10-1; J: TRBJ2-1; CDR3: ASSESILYNEQF
length: 13; V: TRBV7-3; J: TRBJ2-2; CDR3: ASSFAGGNTGELF
length: 16; V: TRBV5-1; J: TRBJ2-2; CDR3: ASSSEPPGQGFTGELF
length: 15; V: TRBV28; J: TRBJ1-2; CDR3: ASSSFRGQGSFYGYT
length: 12; V: TRBV28; J: TRBJ2-7; CDR3: ASSLVRSLYEQY
length: 13; V: TRBV28; J: TRBJ1-4; CDR3: ASRPHRGQYEKLF
length: 14; V: TRBV18; J: TRBJ2-7; CDR3: ASSPPLMTARDEQY
length: 12; V: TRBV7-9; J: TRBJ2-5; CDR3: ASSSPWGAETQY
length: 13; V: TRBV9; J: TRBJ1-4; CDR3: ASSVEQGVNEKLF
length: 14; V: TRBV7-8; J: TRBJ2-3; CDR3: ASSLGRSGNTDTQY
length: 14; V: TRBV4-1; J: TRBJ1-1; CDR3: ASSQGLGTRNTEAF
length: 14; V: TRBV5-4; J: TRBJ1-1; CDR3: ASSLEGYGENTEAF
length: 12; V: TRBV12-5; J: TRBJ2-2; CDR3: ASAADVNTGELF
length: 14; V: TRBV19; J: TRBJ1-5; CDR3: ASSYGRVNSNQPQH
length: 13; V: TRBV13; J: TRBJ2-7; CDR3: ASSPRGQGSYEQY
length: 14; V: TRBV28; J: TRBJ2-7; CDR3: ASSLGLAGTSYEQY